Shown below are 29 T cell receptor beta chains from a single sample sequenced in a study of T cells after yellow fever vaccination. Each CDR3 protein is one row after TCRdb ran MiXCR on the 5' RACE reads. The sample holds 250,000 or so distinct CDR3 sequences, about 7% seen once. Specimen: CD4+ T cells sorted from PBMCs, collected 15 days after the yellow fever booster vaccination. All receptors come from a man aged 25 to 45 who received the YFV17D yellow fever vaccine.

This clonotype has a count of ten or more. J is TRBJ1-2 and V is TRBV5-1, with D uncertain. The V gene's germline CDR1 is SGHRS and CDR2 YFSETQ. Trimming pared 1 base from V and 0 bases from J, leaving 10 bases between. CDR3 size: 15 residues. CDR3 bases: TGCGCCAGCAGCTTGATGTCCGGCCCTAACTATGGCTACACCTTC. Translation: CASSLMSGPNYGYTF.

This clonotype was found a few times. V and J are TRBV6-2 or TRBV6-3 and TRBJ2-6, with D perhaps TRBD2 (5 bases). This CDR3 comprises 15 residues. Germline assignment: CDR1 MNHEY and CDR2 SVGEGT. V was clipped by 5 bases and J by 3 bases, with 11 bases between them. CDR3 sequence (DNA): TGTGCCAGCAGTGCCCTGGGGAGTGGGGCCAACGTCCTGACTTTC. Translating gives CASSALGSGANVLTF.

The V and J genes are TRBV5-1 and TRBJ2-7, with a tentative D call TRBD1 (6 bases). Germline lookup yields CDR1 SGHRS and CDR2 YFSETQ. CDR3 length: 16 residues. The germline V and J ends were trimmed by 2 bases and 2 bases, with 17 bases remaining between them. CDR3 bases: TGCGCCAGCAGCTTTTTACAGGGAACGGGGACCTACGAGCAGTACTTC. This translates into CASSFLQGTGTYEQYF. The full variable domain, its missing parts supplied by reference TRBV5-1 and TRBJ2-7, is KAGVTQTPRYLIKTRGQQVTLSCSPISGHRSVSWYQQTPGQGLQFLFEYFSETQRNKGNFPGRFSGRQFSNSRSEMNVSTLELGDSALYLCASSFLQGTGTYEQYFGPGTRLTVT.

This clonotype was detected many times. This sequence joins TRBV6-5 and TRBJ2-5, with D perhaps assigned TRBD1 or TRBD2 (6 bases each). The ends were cut back, 2 bases at V and 2 bases at J, with 12 bases in the middle. The CDR3 length is 15 residues. Germline lookup yields CDR1 MNHEY and CDR2 SVGAGI. CDR3 DNA sequence: TGTGCCAGCAGTTACCCCGGAGGGGGGCAAGAGACCCAGTACTTC. Translated: CASSYPGGGQETQYF.

There are many counts of this clonotype. The rearrangement links TRBV14 to TRBJ2-3; 8 bases match TRBD2. CDR3 length: 15 residues. V shed 3 bases and J 4 bases; nucleotides not matched to a gene: 6. CDR1 SGHDN and CDR2 FVKESK come from the germline V gene. The DNA of the CDR3 is TGTGCCAGCAGCCACGGCGGGAGGTGGGCAGATACGCAGTATTTT. This codes for CASSHGGRWADTQYF.

This clonotype was seen ten or more times. The chain is built from TRBV5-4 and TRBJ2-2, with 8 nucleotides matching TRBD1. V lost 5 bases, J lost 4 bases, and 4 bases stayed unmatched. CDR1 and CDR2 (germline): SGHNT, YYREEE (reference sequence). The CDR3 is made up of 14 amino acids. The CDR3: CASSTGTGTGELFF. The CDR3 coding sequence is TGTGCCAGCAGTACCGGGACAGGCACCGGGGAGCTGTTTTTT. The whole variable domain, filled in from reference TRBV5-4 and TRBJ2-2, reads ETGVTQSPTHLIKTRGQQVTLRCSSQSGHNTVSWYQQALGQGPQFIFQYYREEENGRGNFPPRFSGLQFPNYSSELNVNALELDDSALYLCASSTGTGTGELFFGEGSRLTVL.

The rearrangement links TRBV3-1 to TRBJ2-3; tentatively, D is TRBD1 or TRBD2 (5 bases each). Trimming left V 1 base short and J 0 bases short, with 11 bases between. Germline V gene lookup returns CDR1 LGHDT and CDR2 YNNKEL (reference sequence). The CDR3 totals 16 residues. The DNA of the CDR3 is TGTGCCAGCAGCCAAGGGGACGGTACTAGCACAGATACGCAGTATTTT. Amino acids: CASSQGDGTSTDTQYF.

The chain joins TRBV15 to TRBJ2-5, with D maybe TRBD1 (6 bases). Trimming took off 5 bases at V and 5 bases at J, with 12 bases between the two ends. Germline V gene data show CDR1 as LNHNV and CDR2 as YYDKDF (reference sequence). The CDR3 covers 13 residues. CDR3 nucleotides: TGTGCCACCAGCCGGGCACAGGGTGAGACCCAGTACTTC. This codes for CATSRAQGETQYF.

This clonotype has just a few counts. J is TRBJ2-3 and V is TRBV7-2; unclear D gene. The CDR3 is 13 amino acids. V gave up 5 bases and J gave up 5 bases, with 11 bases separating them. CDR1 SGHTA and CDR2 FQGNSA come from the germline V gene. As DNA, the CDR3 is TGTGCCAGCAGCCGTACCTTCAGAGATACGCAGTATTTT. It yields the protein CASSRTFRDTQYF.

The table lists this clonotype with many counts. V and J are TRBV29-1 and TRBJ2-1, with 7 positions matching TRBD2. The CDR3 consists of 12 residues. CDR1 is SQVTM and CDR2 is ANQGSEA in the germline V gene. With 3 bases clipped from V and 8 bases from J, the junction kept 4 bases outside the gene matches. The chain's CDR3 is CSVDGRVDEQFF. The DNA for the CDR3 is TGCAGCGTTGATGGGAGGGTCGATGAGCAGTTCTTC.

This chain joins TRBV10-1 and TRBJ2-7; possibly TRBD2 for D (7 bases). The germline V and J ends were trimmed by 8 bases and 4 bases, with 24 bases remaining between them. The CDR3 sequence is 16 residues long. Germline values: CDR1 WNHNN, CDR2 SYGVQD (reference sequence). CDR3 sequence (DNA): TGCGCCAGCCACTCCAGCGGGACATTCAGCGGGTACGAGCAGTACTTC. Amino acid sequence: CASHSSGTFSGYEQYF.

This rearrangement joins TRBV5-6 to TRBJ2-5, with 8 bases aligning to TRBD1. The CDR3 consists of 13 residues. CDR1 and CDR2 from the germline V gene are SGHDT and YYEEEE. V shed 4 bases and J 5 bases; nucleotides not matched to a gene: 4. In DNA, the CDR3 is TGTGCCAGCAGCGAGGACAGGGTCGAGACCCAGTACTTC. Translation: CASSEDRVETQYF. The whole variable domain, remainder taken from reference TRBV5-6 and TRBJ2-5, is DAGVTQSPTHLIKTRGQQVTLRCSPKSGHDTVSWYQQALGQGPQFIFQYYEEEERQRGNFPDRFSGHQFPNYSSELNVNALLLGDSALYLCASSEDRVETQYFGPGTRLLVL.

Only a few counts were recorded for this clonotype. The chain carries TRBV7-2 and TRBJ2-5; no definite D call. The CDR3 covers 13 residues. Deletions cut 2 bases from V and 5 bases from J, with 9 bases between. Germline-derived CDR1 and CDR2 are SGHTA and FQGNSA. The DNA of the CDR3 is TGTGCCAGCAGCTTAAGAACATCCGAGACCCAGTACTTC. Translation: CASSLRTSETQYF.

This clonotype was recorded many times. The chain carries TRBV18 and TRBJ2-7; D is unclear. The CDR3 is 13 amino acids. V lost 5 bases and J 1 base, leaving 9 bases between the germline ends. Germline CDR1 is KGHSH and CDR2 is LQKENI. In DNA, the CDR3 is TGTGCCAGCTCATTGGGTCTTTCCTACGAGCAGTACTTC. It translates to CASSLGLSYEQYF.

This clonotype was observed many times. The chain has TRBV20-1 and TRBJ1-5; D not resolved. The CDR3 consists of 13 residues. Germline CDR1 DFQATT, CDR2 SNEGSKA (reference sequence). The V and J ends lost 4 bases and 4 bases respectively, with 11 bases between them. The CDR3, as DNA: TGCAGTGCTATATCCACGGAAAATCAGCCCCAGCATTTT. This sequence encodes CSAISTENQPQHF.

This clonotype came up a few times. The chain joins TRBV4-2 to TRBJ2-5; tentatively, D is TRBD2 (5 bases). CDR3 length: 16 residues. V lost 3 bases to trimming and J lost 2 bases, with 16 bases between them. Germline V gene sequence: CDR1 LGHNA, CDR2 YNFKEQ. The CDR3 nucleotides read TGTGCCAGCAGCCAGCGTATCCTAGAGGGACAAGAGACCCAGTACTTC. It is translated as CASSQRILEGQETQYF.

V and J are TRBV5-1 and TRBJ2-7; tentatively, D is TRBD2 (5 bases). In germline, CDR1 is SGHRS, CDR2 YFSETQ. V was pared by 2 bases and J by 5 bases, with 20 bases between. The CDR3 spans 16 residues. The CDR3 nucleotides are TGCGCCAGCAGCTTTTTTAGCAAACGTAAGGAGGACGAGCAGTACTTC. Translated: CASSFFSKRKEDEQYF.

This clonotype was counted at least ten times. The chain employs TRBV11-2 and TRBJ2-1; possibly TRBD1 for D (5 bases). The CDR3 spans 16 residues. Germline V gives CDR1 SGHAT, CDR2 FQNNGV. V lost 1 base and J 0 bases, leaving 10 bases between the germline ends. CDR3 bases: TGTGCCAGCAGCTTAGGAAGGGGAAGCTCCTACAATGAGCAGTTCTTC. It encodes CASSLGRGSSYNEQFF.

The V call is TRBV10-3, the J call TRBJ2-6; D not resolved. V lost 0 bases and J 2 bases, leaving 14 bases between the germline ends. The CDR3 sequence is 18 residues long. Per the germline V gene, CDR1 is ENHRY and CDR2 is SYGVKD. The CDR3 spells CAISESIATGPGANVLTF. CDR3 DNA: TGTGCCATCAGTGAGTCAATTGCAACGGGTCCTGGGGCCAACGTCCTGACTTTC.

This clonotype was counted between two and nine times. The rearrangement uses TRBV3-1 and TRBJ2-3; 8 nucleotides align to TRBD1. The V segment lost 0 bases and the J segment 3 bases; nucleotides outside the gene matches: 5. The CDR3 runs to 16 residues. Germline CDR1 is LGHDT and CDR2 is YNNKEL (reference sequence). Written as DNA, the CDR3 is TGTGCCAGCAGCCAAGAGGGCAGGGGGCGTACAGATACGCAGTATTTT. Translated: CASSQEGRGRTDTQYF.

This clonotype was seen a handful of times. V and J are TRBV5-6 and TRBJ1-4; D remains unclear. CDR3 length: 15 amino acids. Trimming left V 3 bases short and J 0 bases short, with 9 bases between. From germline, CDR1 is SGHDT and CDR2 YYEEEE. CDR3 loop: CASSSYGATNEKLFF. The DNA for the CDR3 is TGTGCCAGCAGCTCGTACGGTGCAACTAATGAAAAACTGTTTTTT.

Of note for this clonotype: An end of the junction differs from the germline gene, which may be a read error. The genes are TRBV3-1 and TRBJ2-7; 7 bases are shared with TRBD1. This CDR3 region has 15 residues. The germline V gene encodes CDR1 LGHDT and CDR2 YNNKEL (reference sequence). Here the CDR3 reads CASSQEPGQSYAQYF. CDR3 DNA sequence: TGTGCCAGCAGCCAAGAACCGGGACAGTCCTACGCGCAGTACTTC.

The table lists this clonotype with a few counts. The J gene is TRBJ2-7, the V gene TRBV20-1; TRBD1 is a possible D gene (6 bases). Germline V gene lookup returns CDR1 DFQATT and CDR2 SNEGSKA (reference sequence). This CDR3 comprises 14 residues. Trimming removed 2 bases at V and 2 bases at J, with 13 bases between. DNA for the CDR3: TGCAGTGCTAGAATACAGGGTATTACCTACGAGCAGTACTTC. This codes for CSARIQGITYEQYF.

The chain combines TRBV12-3 or TRBV12-4 with TRBJ2-3; 7 bases align to TRBD2. The CDR3 runs 16 residues. V was clipped by 4 bases and J by 2 bases; unmatched bases: 9. The CDR3 bases are TGTGCCAGCAGTTGGGGAGGAGCGGGAAACACAGATACGCAGTATTTT. It translates to CASSWGGAGNTDTQYF.

This clonotype was found a few times. This chain links TRBV2 with TRBJ2-1, with TRBD1 matching over 9 bases. Germline-derived CDR1 and CDR2 are SNHLY and FYNNEI. The CDR3 totals 15 residues. V trimming: 5 bases; J trimming: 2 bases; junction bases outside the gene matches: 4. The CDR3 protein is CASSKQGATYNEQFF. CDR3 coding DNA: TGTGCCAGCAGTAAACAGGGGGCAACCTACAATGAGCAGTTCTTC.

This clonotype was seen ten or more times. This chain's CDR3 is CASSLEGVGEQYF. The CDR3 coding sequence is TGTGCCAGCAGCTTAGAGGGAGTTGGGGAGCAGTACTTC. The chain uses TRBV7-9 and TRBJ2-7; D might be TRBD2 (5 bases). V was shortened by 1 base and J by 7 bases, with 11 bases between the two germline ends. Germline V CDR1 and CDR2: SEHNR, FQNEAQ (reference sequence). This CDR3 contains 13 residues.

The rearrangement joins TRBV15 to TRBJ2-5; D unclear. Germline CDR1 reads LNHNV; CDR2 reads YYDKDF (reference sequence). Deletions cut 0 bases from V and 5 bases from J, with 19 bases between. This CDR3 is built from 17 residues. CDR3 protein: CATSRDLLPVNGETQYF. DNA of the CDR3: TGTGCCACCAGCAGAGATCTTCTCCCAGTCAATGGGGAGACCCAGTACTTC.

The genes are TRBV20-1 and TRBJ1-5; D call uncertain. CDR3 length equals 10 residues. V lost 6 bases and J lost 9, with 9 bases in between. Per the germline V gene, CDR1 is DFQATT and CDR2 is SNEGSKA (reference sequence). The CDR3 spells CSAGGLPQHF. CDR3 in DNA: TGCAGTGCAGGAGGTCTGCCCCAGCATTTT.

This clonotype was counted only a few times. For the CDR3, the DNA is TGCAGTGCTCGGGTGATTGGTGCAGATACGCAGTATTTT. This sequence encodes CSARVIGADTQYF. The chain couples TRBV20-1 to TRBJ2-3; D gene uncertain. With 5 bases removed from V and 4 bases from J, the gap between germline ends came to 13 bases. Germline-derived CDR1 and CDR2 are DFQATT and SNEGSKA (reference sequence). This CDR3 spans 13 amino acids.